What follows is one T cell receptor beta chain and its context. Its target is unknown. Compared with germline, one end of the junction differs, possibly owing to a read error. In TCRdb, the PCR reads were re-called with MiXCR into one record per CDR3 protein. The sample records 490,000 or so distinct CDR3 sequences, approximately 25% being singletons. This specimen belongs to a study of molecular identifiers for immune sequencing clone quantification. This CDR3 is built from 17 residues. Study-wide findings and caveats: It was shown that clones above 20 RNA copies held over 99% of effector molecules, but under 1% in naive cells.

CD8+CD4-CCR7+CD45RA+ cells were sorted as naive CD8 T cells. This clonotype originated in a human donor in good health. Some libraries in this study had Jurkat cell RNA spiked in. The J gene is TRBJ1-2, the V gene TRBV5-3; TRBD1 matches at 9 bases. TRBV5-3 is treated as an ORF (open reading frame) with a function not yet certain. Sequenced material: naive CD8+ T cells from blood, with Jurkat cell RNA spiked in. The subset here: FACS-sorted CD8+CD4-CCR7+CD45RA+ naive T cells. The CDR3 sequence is CASSLVGTGTSNYGYTF. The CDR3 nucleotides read TGTGCCAGCAGCTTGGTCGGGACAGGGACCTCTAACTATGGCTACACCTTC.